This is a list of T cell receptor beta chains from one sample in a study of blood T cell repertoires in COVID-19. Profiled with immunoSEQ multiplex PCR; TCRdb holds only in-frame clones, not every one. The table includes 99,000 or so clones, approximately 88% detected once. The sequencing input was peripheral blood. These receptors all stem from a human donor in a cohort sampled during active COVID-19. CDR3s include the opening cysteine and the closing phenylalanine or tryptophan. The order of the fields is D gene, J gene, V gene, CDR3 protein. D genes are given only for firm matches.

d_call: TRBD1
j_call: TRBJ1-2
v_call: TRBV28
cdr3_aa: CASSRQGFDGYTF

d_call: -
j_call: TRBJ2-7
v_call: TRBV10-1
cdr3_aa: CASSDSSYEQYF

d_call: -
j_call: TRBJ2-3
v_call: TRBV5-6
cdr3_aa: CASSFPGILPDTQYF

d_call: -
j_call: TRBJ2-1
v_call: TRBV7-2
cdr3_aa: CASSLSGSSYNEQFF

d_call: TRBD1
j_call: TRBJ1-4
v_call: TRBV6-6
cdr3_aa: CASRLTGDGEKLFF

d_call: -
j_call: TRBJ1-2
v_call: TRBV28
cdr3_aa: CASSFPGGNYGYTF

d_call: TRBD2
j_call: TRBJ2-4
v_call: TRBV3-1/TRBV3-2
cdr3_aa: CASSPHSGKAKNIQYF

d_call: TRBD1
j_call: TRBJ2-6
v_call: TRBV19
cdr3_aa: CASSGQGASGANVLTF

d_call: -
j_call: TRBJ2-4
v_call: TRBV28
cdr3_aa: CASGLQGIQYF

d_call: TRBD2
j_call: TRBJ2-1
v_call: TRBV12-5
cdr3_aa: CASGFQGLAGGEEQFF

d_call: -
j_call: TRBJ2-7
v_call: TRBV2
cdr3_aa: CASSTSRGYEQYF

d_call: -
j_call: TRBJ1-1
v_call: TRBV19
cdr3_aa: CASSMGRGTEAFF

d_call: -
j_call: TRBJ2-7
v_call: TRBV6-6
cdr3_aa: CASSRGNSYEQYF

d_call: TRBD1
j_call: TRBJ1-2
v_call: TRBV27
cdr3_aa: CASSLGAGGNGYTF

d_call: TRBD2
j_call: TRBJ2-3
v_call: TRBV18
cdr3_aa: CASSPTSGEVGAQYF

d_call: TRBD2
j_call: TRBJ2-1
v_call: TRBV18
cdr3_aa: CASSPGLAGENEQFF

d_call: -
j_call: TRBJ2-7
v_call: TRBV7-9
cdr3_aa: CASSPGTRHYEQYF

d_call: TRBD1
j_call: TRBJ1-2
v_call: TRBV6-6
cdr3_aa: CASHDRDNYGYTF

d_call: TRBD1
j_call: TRBJ2-2
v_call: TRBV6-5
cdr3_aa: CASTLDRYTGELFF

d_call: -
j_call: TRBJ1-1
v_call: TRBV6-6
cdr3_aa: CASSYSSGSPNTEAFF

d_call: -
j_call: TRBJ1-1
v_call: TRBV2
cdr3_aa: CASTTPGPGGEAFF

d_call: -
j_call: TRBJ2-7
v_call: TRBV4-1
cdr3_aa: CASSQGHALTTYEQYF

d_call: TRBD1
j_call: TRBJ1-2
v_call: TRBV7-3
cdr3_aa: CASSPTGAGGYTF

d_call: TRBD2
j_call: TRBJ2-1
v_call: TRBV6-4
cdr3_aa: CASIGTSGSNEQFF

d_call: -
j_call: TRBJ2-2
v_call: TRBV7-9
cdr3_aa: CASSPLETGELFF

d_call: -
j_call: TRBJ1-1
v_call: TRBV29-1
cdr3_aa: CSGNRAMNTEAFF

d_call: -
j_call: TRBJ1-1
v_call: TRBV29-1
cdr3_aa: CSASRGGVAMNTEAFF

d_call: -
j_call: TRBJ1-6
v_call: TRBV9
cdr3_aa: CASRRDPGDNSPLHF

d_call: -
j_call: TRBJ2-7
v_call: TRBV6-5
cdr3_aa: CASSRDSSSYEQYF

d_call: -
j_call: TRBJ2-7
v_call: TRBV2
cdr3_aa: CASRTQGPTEQYF

d_call: TRBD1
j_call: TRBJ1-5
v_call: TRBV12-3/TRBV12-4
cdr3_aa: CASSDRVNQPQHF

d_call: -
j_call: TRBJ2-3
v_call: TRBV5-6
cdr3_aa: CASSLAAVQDTQYF

d_call: -
j_call: TRBJ1-6
v_call: TRBV3-1/TRBV3-2
cdr3_aa: CASSQFSAGEGSPLHF

d_call: -
j_call: TRBJ2-3
v_call: TRBV12-5
cdr3_aa: CASGLVIARSTDTQYF

d_call: -
j_call: TRBJ1-5
v_call: TRBV19
cdr3_aa: CASSTAGGQPQHF

d_call: -
j_call: TRBJ2-1
v_call: TRBV6-2/TRBV6-3
cdr3_aa: CASSYETSSYNEQFF

d_call: TRBD2
j_call: TRBJ2-2
v_call: TRBV5-1
cdr3_aa: CASSFGGTGVAGGPDGELFF

d_call: TRBD1
j_call: TRBJ1-1
v_call: TRBV3-1/TRBV3-2
cdr3_aa: CASSRSLDRGGTEAFF

d_call: TRBD1
j_call: TRBJ1-2
v_call: TRBV11-3
cdr3_aa: CASSSSYRGQGYTF

d_call: TRBD1
j_call: TRBJ2-7
v_call: TRBV19
cdr3_aa: CASSTRDRGGYEQYF

d_call: TRBD1
j_call: TRBJ2-5
v_call: TRBV5-6
cdr3_aa: CASSSGGAGTQYF

d_call: -
j_call: TRBJ2-2
v_call: TRBV6-5
cdr3_aa: CASSSYGELFF

d_call: TRBD1
j_call: TRBJ1-1
v_call: TRBV5-6
cdr3_aa: CASSLFRTGYVTEAFF

d_call: -
j_call: TRBJ1-3
v_call: TRBV15
cdr3_aa: CATSRVTESSGNTIYF

d_call: TRBD1
j_call: TRBJ1-4
v_call: TRBV18
cdr3_aa: CASSPGTGRSAGEKLFF

d_call: -
j_call: TRBJ1-6
v_call: TRBV6-5
cdr3_aa: CASRQELNSPLHF

d_call: -
j_call: TRBJ2-1
v_call: TRBV23-1
cdr3_aa: CASSQSLLVPSPHEQFF

d_call: -
j_call: TRBJ2-1
v_call: TRBV11-1
cdr3_aa: CASSLGRVGYNEQFF